This TCR beta chain appears in the sequencing data of a study of CD8+ T cells in alopecia areata. CD4+ cells underwent sorting into CD25+CD127- cells for four or five patients. It was cDNA, reverse transcribed from extracted RNA, that served as the sequencing template. Profiling relied on immunoSEQ multiplex PCR, and the TCRdb table lists in-frame clones only, not all of them. The table shows fewer than 40,000 clones, with 45% to 65% occurring only once. Sequenced input: CD4+ Tregs sorted from blood. This receptor was identified in a human donor with alopecia areata.

Here the CDR3 reads CASSLTGGAGETQYF. The CDR3 DNA follows: TGTGCCAGCAGCCTTACAGGGGGGGCCGGGGAGACCCAGTACTTC. V usage is TRBV4-2 and J usage is TRBJ2-5; possibly TRBD1 for D (8 bases). Germline V lookup: CDR1 LGHNA, CDR2 YNFKEQ. With 4 bases removed from V and 5 bases from J, the gap between germline ends came to 17 bases. CDR3 size: 15 residues.